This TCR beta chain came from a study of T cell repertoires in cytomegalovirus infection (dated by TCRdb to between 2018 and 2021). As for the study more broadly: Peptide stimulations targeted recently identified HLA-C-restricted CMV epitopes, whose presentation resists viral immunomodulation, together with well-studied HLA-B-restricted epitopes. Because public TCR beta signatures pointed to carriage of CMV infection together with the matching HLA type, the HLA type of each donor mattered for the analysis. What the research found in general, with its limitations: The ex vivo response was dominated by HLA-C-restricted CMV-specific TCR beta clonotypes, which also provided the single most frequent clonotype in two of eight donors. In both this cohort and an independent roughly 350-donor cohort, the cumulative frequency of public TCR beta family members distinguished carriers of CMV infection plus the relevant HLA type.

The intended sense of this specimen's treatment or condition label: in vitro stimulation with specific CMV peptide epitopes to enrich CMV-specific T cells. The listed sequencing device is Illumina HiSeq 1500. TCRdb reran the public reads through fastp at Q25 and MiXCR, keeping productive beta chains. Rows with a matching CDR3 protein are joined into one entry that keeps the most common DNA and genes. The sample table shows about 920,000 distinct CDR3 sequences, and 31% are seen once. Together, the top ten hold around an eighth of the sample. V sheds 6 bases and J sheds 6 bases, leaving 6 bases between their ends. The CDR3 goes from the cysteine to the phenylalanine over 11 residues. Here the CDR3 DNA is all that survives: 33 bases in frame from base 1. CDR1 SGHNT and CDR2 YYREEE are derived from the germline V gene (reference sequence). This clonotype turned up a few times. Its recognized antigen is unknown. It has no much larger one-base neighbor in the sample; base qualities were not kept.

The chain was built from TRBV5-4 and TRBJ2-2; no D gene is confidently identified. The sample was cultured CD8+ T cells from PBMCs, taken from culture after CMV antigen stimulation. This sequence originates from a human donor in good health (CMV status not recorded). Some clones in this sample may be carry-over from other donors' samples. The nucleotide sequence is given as TGTGCCAGCAATTATGCCGGGGAGCTGTTTTTT. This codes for CASNYAGELFF.